The 18 T cell receptor beta chains listed next were all sequenced from one sample in a study of blood T cell repertoires in COVID-19 (dated by TCRdb to 2020 to 2022). The method behind the library was the immunoSEQ multiplex PCR assay. The table was pulled from immuneACCESS by TCRdb, which kept in-frame rearrangements only. Such tables lose some clones; where checked, under half of the loss comes from unresolved V genes, and the rest has no known cause. This sample is represented by approximately 300,000 clones; 85% to 90% of them were singletons. Clones ranked in the top ten supply roughly 1% of the sample. Source material: peripheral blood. The source is a woman in her thirties or forties with COVID-19, enrolled during active disease.

This chain joins TRBV11-2 and TRBJ2-7, with 7 bases matching TRBD2. The germline gives CDR1 SGHAT, CDR2 FQNNGV. CDR3 size: 15 residues. With 4 bases clipped from V and 0 bases from J, the junction kept 6 bases outside the gene matches. DNA of the CDR3: TGTGCCAGCAGCTCGTACCGGGACTACTCCTACGAGCAGTACTTC. This sequence encodes CASSSYRDYSYEQYF.

V is TRBV7-9 and J is TRBJ1-2; TRBD1 matches at 10 bases. Per germline, CDR1 SEHNR and CDR2 FQNEAQ (reference sequence). The CDR3 totals 17 residues. The ends lost 4 bases at V and 8 bases at J; junction bases unmatched: 16. CDR3 in amino acids: CASSSTGTGEVSEGYTF. The DNA for the CDR3 is TGTGCCAGCAGCTCAACCGGGACAGGGGAGGTGAGCGAGGGCTACACCTTC.

This sequence joins TRBV18 and TRBJ2-7, with 8 bases identical to TRBD2. Germline assignment: CDR1 KGHSH and CDR2 LQKENI. With V trimmed by 3 bases and J by 2 bases, 9 bases remained unmatched. The CDR3 sequence is 16 residues long. In nucleotides, the CDR3 is TGTGCCAGCTCACCTGCCTTCGGGCGGGGGGCCTACGAGCAGTACTTC. Amino acids: CASSPAFGRGAYEQYF.

The rearrangement joins TRBV7-9 to TRBJ2-7; TRBD2 aligns across 10 bases. This CDR3 has 14 amino acids. Per germline, CDR1 SEHNR and CDR2 FQNEAQ (reference sequence). The V segment lost 3 bases and the J segment 2 bases; nucleotides outside the gene matches: 1. This CDR3 is CASSFTSGTYEQYF. In DNA form, the CDR3 reads TGTGCCAGCAGCTTCACTAGCGGGACCTACGAGCAGTACTTC.

The rearrangement joins TRBV28 to TRBJ1-1; the match to TRBD1 covers 8 bases. The CDR3 is 15 amino acids. Germline V lookup: CDR1 MDHEN, CDR2 SYDVKM. J lost 4 bases, V lost 4 bases, and 8 bases had no gene match. CDR3 coding DNA: TGTGCCAGCAGTTCCCTGACAGGGGTGGCCACTGAAGCTTTCTTT. This gives the protein CASSSLTGVATEAFF.

The chain carries TRBV12-5 and TRBJ2-3, with a tentative D call TRBD2 (6 bases). CDR1 is LGHNT and CDR2 is FRNRAP in the germline V gene. The CDR3 extends over 16 amino acids. Trimming removed 0 bases at V and 1 base at J, with 11 bases between. For the CDR3, the DNA is TGTGCTAGTGGTTTGGTACTTAGCGGAGGCACAGATACGCAGTATTTT. It translates to CASGLVLSGGTDTQYF.

The J gene is TRBJ2-2, the V gene TRBV6-5, with TRBD2 matching 9 bases. Germline V CDR1 and CDR2: MNHEY, SVGAGI. V dropped 2 bases and J dropped 6; count of bases not matched to a gene: 7. This CDR3 spans 16 amino acids. The CDR3 DNA is TGTGCCAGCAGTTACAGCGGGGGGAATGGGGCCGGGGAGCTGTTTTTT. It specifies CASSYSGGNGAGELFF.

The gene calls are TRBV5-4 and TRBJ2-7; tentative D call: TRBD2 (5 bases). The CDR3 runs to 13 residues. Between the trimmed V and J ends, which lost 4 bases and 3 bases, there was a span of 11 bases. Germline loops: CDR1 SGHNT, CDR2 YYREEE (reference sequence). CDR3 sequence: CASSHRGLYEQYF. For the CDR3, the DNA is TGTGCCAGCAGCCACAGAGGACTCTACGAGCAGTACTTC.

The V gene is TRBV7-2, the J gene TRBJ2-3; 16 nucleotides line up with TRBD2. The CDR3 consists of 18 residues. Germline CDR1 and CDR2: SGHTA and FQGNSA. V shed 1 base, J shed 2 bases, and the junction held 3 bases outside the gene matches. CDR3 protein: CASSLVGTSGGATDTQYF. As DNA, the CDR3 is TGTGCCAGCAGCTTAGTTGGGACTAGCGGGGGGGCCACAGATACGCAGTATTTT.

This clone was detected only once. The chain uses TRBV18 and TRBJ1-2, with 9 bases identical to TRBD1. From germline, CDR1 is KGHSH and CDR2 LQKENI. The CDR3 loop spans 13 amino acids. With 3 bases clipped from V and 7 bases from J, the junction kept 3 bases outside the gene matches. The CDR3 here is CASSPRQGGGYTF. CDR3 coding DNA: TGTGCCAGCTCACCCCGACAGGGGGGTGGCTACACCTTC.

This clone was counted many times. The chain couples TRBV7-2 to TRBJ1-4; TRBD1 is a possible D gene (6 bases). CDR1 and CDR2 (germline): SGHTA, FQGNSA. Trimming shortened V by 2 bases and J by 8 bases, and 12 bases separated the two germline ends. This CDR3 comprises 14 residues. This CDR3 is CASSLSGAGEKLFF. CDR3 bases: TGTGCCAGCAGCTTATCAGGGGCTGGGGAAAAACTGTTTTTT.

As for this clone: Germline and junction disagree at one end, which may indicate a read error. CDR3 sequence reads: CASRQGLAGVRDTQYF. CDR3 nucleotide sequence: TGCGCCAGCAGGCAAGGACTAGCGGGAGTGAGAGATACGCAGTATTTT. This chain joins TRBV4-3 and TRBJ2-3; TRBD2 matches at 13 bases. The germline V gene encodes CDR1 LGHNA and CDR2 YSLEER. This CDR3 comprises 16 residues.

This clone was seen more than once but under ten times. V gene TRBV12-5 combines with J gene TRBJ2-5, with 8 bases aligning to TRBD2. V shed 7 bases and J 2 bases; nucleotides not matched to a gene: 6. Germline V gives CDR1 LGHNT, CDR2 FRNRAP. This CDR3 is 14 amino acids long. The CDR3 is CASAGTGGQETQYF. CDR3 DNA: TGTGCTAGTGCCGGAACGGGGGGGCAAGAGACCCAGTACTTC.

The chain has TRBV7-2 and TRBJ1-3; D is unclear. In germline, CDR1 is SGHTA, CDR2 FQGNSA. The CDR3 is made up of 19 amino acids. V lost 1 base and J 0 bases, leaving 19 bases between the germline ends. The CDR3: CASSLGGFIGKSSGNTIYF. The CDR3 DNA sequence: TGTGCCAGCAGCTTAGGAGGGTTTATAGGGAAAAGCTCTGGAAACACCATATATTTT.

The chain uses TRBV20-1 and TRBJ1-3, with D uncertain. V was clipped by 5 bases and J by 1 base, with 3 bases between them. The CDR3 loop spans 11 amino acids. Germline CDR1 DFQATT, CDR2 SNEGSKA (reference sequence). CDR3 sequence (DNA): TGCAGTGCTCGTTCTGGAAACACCATATATTTT. Residues: CSARSGNTIYF.

V gene TRBV6-5 combines with J gene TRBJ1-1, with D perhaps matching TRBD1 (5 bases). CDR3 length: 13 amino acids. The germline V and J ends were trimmed by 7 bases and 1 base, with 10 bases remaining between them. Germline CDR1 MNHEY, CDR2 SVGAGI. CDR3 protein: CASNVDRNTEAFF. In DNA form, the CDR3 reads TGTGCCAGCAACGTTGACAGGAACACTGAAGCTTTCTTT.

V and J are TRBV18 and TRBJ1-4; D unresolved. This CDR3 comprises 13 residues. Trimming removed 2 bases at V and 6 bases at J, with 7 bases between. The germline V gene has CDR1 KGHSH and CDR2 LQKENI. CDR3 loop: CASSPVEDEKLFF. The CDR3 DNA is TGTGCCAGCTCACCAGTGGAGGATGAAAAACTGTTTTTT.

The J gene is TRBJ1-1, the V gene TRBV19; 9 bases align to TRBD1. V dropped 3 bases and J dropped 5; count of bases not matched to a gene: 4. CDR1 is LNHDA and CDR2 is SQIVND in the germline V gene (reference sequence). The CDR3 runs 14 residues. The CDR3 DNA follows: TGTGCCAGTAGTATGACAGGGGGGGATACTGAAGCTTTCTTT. Its protein product is CASSMTGGDTEAFF.